The clone carrying this T cell receptor beta chain has just one count. Its target is unknown. Method: immunoSEQ multiplex PCR; TCRdb's copy keeps in-frame clones and lacks some. The table lists 65,000 to 85,000 clones, about 88% of them singletons. The sample is drawn from a study of T cell responses to AZD1222 COVID-19 vaccine. The study, taken as a whole, reports: Females made up more of the donors, who were largely white British, and clonal diversity may have come out too low. Researchers report vaccine-associated CD4 TCRs spanning spike, with dominance at 160-218 and 743-854.

The V gene's germline CDR1 is LGHDT and CDR2 YNNKEL (reference sequence). CDR3 length equals 15 residues. Trimming removed 4 bases at V and 1 base at J, with 11 bases between. The rearrangement links TRBV3-1 (or the pseudogene TRBV3-2) to TRBJ1-5, with TRBD1 as a possible D gene (5 bases). This clonotype was obtained from an adult in good health. The input for sequencing was peripheral blood, taken on day 0 of AZD1222 vaccination. The CDR3 DNA reads as TGTGCCAGCAGCCGTGACAGTGGAAGCAATCAGCCCCAGCATTTT. Translated: CASSRDSGSNQPQHF.